This T cell receptor beta chain was profiled in a study of cytomegalovirus exposure and HLA in healthy donors. As concerns this clone: Its antigen is not known.

The donors were part of the validation cohort of 120 subjects. That cohort was separate from the first cohort, which comprised 500 to 850 subjects. Germline V gives CDR1 LNHDA, CDR2 SQIVND (reference sequence). This CDR3 spans 14 amino acids. The V and J ends lost 6 bases and 2 bases, in that order; junction bases with no gene match: 6. General observations from the study: A few chains tied to CMV proved CMV antigen-specific in vitro.

Measured with immunoSEQ multiplex PCR; TCRdb has only the in-frame clones, and not every one. The data hold some 100,000 clones, with around 89% observed a single time. What was sequenced was PBMCs. This chain uses TRBV19 with TRBJ2-5; 7 bases match TRBD2. The TCR originated in a man aged 18-30 years in good health and CMV-seronegative. The CDR3 bases are TGTGCCAGTAGAAAAAGGGGAGGGCAAGAGACCCAGTACTTC. As protein: CASRKRGGQETQYF.